These 16 T cell receptor beta chains share one sample of origin, sequenced in a study of cytomegalovirus exposure and HLA in healthy donors. Primers included in the PCR were 60 Vbeta and 13 Jbeta primers. Profiled with immunoSEQ multiplex PCR; TCRdb holds only in-frame clones, not every one. The sample lists 85,000 to 130,000 clones; approximately 71% were seen once. Sample: PBMCs. The receptors were gathered from a man aged 40-49 years in good health and CMV-seronegative.

The chain links TRBV7-9 to TRBJ2-3; 9 bases align to TRBD1. The trim removed 0 bases at V and 2 bases at J, leaving 3 bases unmatched. The CDR3 extends over 16 amino acids. Per germline, CDR1 SEHNR and CDR2 FQNEAQ (reference sequence). The CDR3 DNA is TGTGCCAGCAGCTTAGCTGGGACAGGGAACACAGATACGCAGTATTTT. This codes for CASSLAGTGNTDTQYF.

The chain is built from TRBV9 and TRBJ2-5; 9 bases are shared with TRBD2. The CDR3 contains 17 residues. With V trimmed by 4 bases and J by 0 bases, 10 bases remained unmatched. Germline V gives CDR1 SGDLS, CDR2 YYNGEE. This CDR3 reads CASSPGGLAGYQETQYF. The CDR3 bases are TGTGCCAGCAGCCCAGGGGGTCTAGCGGGGTACCAAGAGACCCAGTACTTC.

The gene calls are TRBV6-5 and TRBJ1-1; 7 bases are shared with TRBD1. This CDR3 contains 13 residues. V shed 2 bases, J shed 7 bases, and the junction held 4 bases outside the gene matches. Germline CDR1 and CDR2: MNHEY and SVGAGI. CDR3 sequence (DNA): TGTGCCAGCAGTTACGAGACAGGGAGTGAAGCTTTCTTT. It yields the protein CASSYETGSEAFF.

The chain recombines TRBV2 with TRBJ2-2; TRBD2 is a possible D gene (6 bases). The CDR3 extends over 16 amino acids. V gave up 7 bases and J gave up 5 bases, with 20 bases separating them. Germline loops: CDR1 SNHLY, CDR2 FYNNEI. In DNA form, the CDR3 reads TGTGCCAGCATCCCACGCGGGGACCGTGGGACCGGGGAGCTGTTTTTT. Translation: CASIPRGDRGTGELFF.

The chain joins TRBV7-2 to TRBJ2-7; 12 positions match TRBD2. The germline V gene has CDR1 SGHTA and CDR2 FQGNSA. The CDR3 is 15 amino acids. J lost 3 bases, V lost 8 bases, and 8 bases had no gene match. For the CDR3, the DNA is TGTGCCAGCGCGGGGCTAGCGGGGGGGTACTACGAGCAGTACTTC. This encodes CASAGLAGGYYEQYF.

This rearrangement joins TRBV7-3 to TRBJ1-1; D remains unclear. CDR1 is SGHTA and CDR2 is FQGTGA in the germline V gene. V shed 5 bases and J shed 6 bases, with 10 bases lying between them. The CDR3 has 12 amino acids. CDR3: CASSQDNPEAFF. In nucleotides, the CDR3 is TGTGCCAGCAGCCAAGACAATCCTGAAGCTTTCTTT. Drawing the rest from reference TRBV7-3 and TRBJ1-1, the complete variable domain is GAGVSQTPSNKVTEKGKYVELRCDPISGHTALYWYRQSLGQGPEFLIYFQGTGAADDSGLPNDRFFAVRPEGSVSTLKIQRTERGDSAVYLCASSQDNPEAFFGQGTRLTVV.

The chain recombines TRBV4-2 with TRBJ2-3, with unresolved D. Trimming left V 4 bases short and J 0 bases short, with 11 bases between. CDR1 is LGHNA, CDR2 YNFKEQ, per germline. The CDR3 runs 15 residues. This CDR3 reads CASSPGRQSTDTQYF. The CDR3 DNA is TGTGCCAGCAGCCCAGGAAGGCAAAGCACAGATACGCAGTATTTT.

The chain employs TRBV6-1 and TRBJ2-7; 8 bases agree with TRBD2. The V gene end was trimmed by 7 bases and the J gene end by 0 bases; junction bases not matched to a gene: 8. The CDR3 length is 15 residues. Per the germline V gene, CDR1 is MNHNS and CDR2 is SASEGT. This CDR3 is CASIGGGTGSYEQYF. The CDR3 DNA reads as TGTGCCAGCATCGGGGGGGGGACGGGCTCCTACGAGCAGTACTTC.

The chain carries TRBV6-1 and TRBJ2-3, with TRBD2 matching 9 bases. Germline loops: CDR1 MNHNS, CDR2 SASEGT. J lost 0 bases, V lost 2 bases, and 6 bases had no gene match. The CDR3 contains 17 residues. CDR3 DNA sequence: TGTGCCAGCAGTGAAAGGTACCTAGCGGGGAGCACAGATACGCAGTATTTT. It is translated as CASSERYLAGSTDTQYF.

V usage is TRBV9 and J usage is TRBJ1-2; 8 nucleotides agree with TRBD1. CDR3 length: 15 residues. The ends lost 3 bases at V and 7 bases at J; junction bases unmatched: 11. Germline V gives CDR1 SGDLS, CDR2 YYNGEE. CDR3 sequence reads: CASSGTGTGGIGYTF. The CDR3 DNA is TGTGCCAGCAGCGGCACCGGGACAGGTGGGATTGGCTACACCTTC. The entire variable domain, with the rest obtained from reference TRBV9 and TRBJ1-2, is as follows: DSGVTQTPKHLITATGQRVTLRCSPRSGDLSVYWYQQSLDQGLQFLIQYYNGEERAKGNILERFSAQQFPDLHSELNLSSLELGDSALYFCASSGTGTGGIGYTFGSGTRLTVV.

This clone was picked up one time. The CDR3 DNA follows: TGTGCCAGCAGCCGACAGGGGTTGCAATATGGCTACACCTTC. Translating gives CASSRQGLQYGYTF. V is TRBV5-4 and J is TRBJ1-2, with 8 bases matching TRBD1. The germline V gene encodes CDR1 SGHNT and CDR2 YYREEE (reference sequence). Trimming removed 4 bases from V and 5 bases from J; junction bases left unmatched: 7. CDR3 length: 14 residues. Combining the CDR3 with reference TRBV5-4 and TRBJ1-2 gives the whole variable domain ETGVTQSPTHLIKTRGQQVTLRCSSQSGHNTVSWYQQALGQGPQFIFQYYREEENGRGNFPPRFSGLQFPNYSSELNVNALELDDSALYLCASSRQGLQYGYTFGSGTRLTVV.

The chain is built from TRBV25-1 and TRBJ1-1, with D possibly being TRBD1 (5 bases). Germline loops: CDR1 MGHDK, CDR2 SYGVNS. This CDR3 has 15 residues. Trimming took off 3 bases at V and 3 bases at J, with 14 bases between the two ends. This CDR3 reads CASSDPARGDTEAFF. Here the CDR3 DNA reads TGTGCCAGCAGTGACCCGGCGCGGGGGGACACTGAAGCTTTCTTT.

As concerns this clone: In the same sample, other DNA sequences code for this CDR3. This chain joins TRBV6-5 and TRBJ2-7; weak D call: TRBD2 (5 bases). This CDR3 region has 14 residues. The germline V gene encodes CDR1 MNHEY and CDR2 SVGAGI. The V end lost 6 bases, the J end lost 1 base, and 13 bases lay between the germline ends. The CDR3 nucleotides read TGTGCCAGCAGCCCAGGAGGCGCATCCTACGAGCAGTACTTC. Residues: CASSPGGASYEQYF.

This chain links TRBV18 with TRBJ2-1; D is possibly TRBD1 (6 bases). The ends were cut back, 3 bases at V and 8 bases at J, with 14 bases in the middle. Per the germline V gene, CDR1 is KGHSH and CDR2 is LQKENI. CDR3 size: 14 residues. This CDR3 is CASSPVGGMDEQFF. The CDR3 nucleotides read TGTGCCAGCTCACCCGTAGGGGGAATGGATGAGCAGTTCTTC.

The chain employs TRBV9 and TRBJ2-3; possible D gene TRBD1, 5 bases. This CDR3 spans 15 amino acids. The V end was cut by 4 bases, the J end by 1 base, with 13 bases between. Germline V lookup: CDR1 SGDLS, CDR2 YYNGEE. CDR3 nucleotides: TGTGCCAGCAGCCCCGGAGCCAGGGGCACAGATACGCAGTATTTT. Its translation is CASSPGARGTDTQYF.

This chain uses TRBV10-3 with TRBJ2-7; a possible D gene is TRBD1 (5 bases). Germline V gene lookup returns CDR1 ENHRY and CDR2 SYGVKD. This CDR3 is 13 amino acids long. Trimming stripped 0 bases from V and 6 bases from J, with 9 bases between. The CDR3 region has the DNA TGTGCCATCAGTGAGTCGACTCAGGGCGAGCAGTACTTC. It yields the protein CAISESTQGEQYF.